The text below deals with one T cell receptor (beta chain). Its antigen remains unknown. These data belong to a study of T cells expressing NK-cell markers. Whole-study findings and limits: These clonotypes, the leaders elsewhere, also led the CD3+CD56-NKG2C+ fraction in a handful of donors.

Reanalyzing the 5' RACE reads, TCRdb keeps one entry per CDR3 protein, without DNA. The specimen's table records hundreds of thousands of distinct CDR3 sequences. The CDR3 sequence is 18 residues long. The V gene's germline CDR1 is DFQATT and CDR2 SNEGSKA (reference sequence). Sequenced input: blood T cells: a sorted CD56 or NKG2C T cell subset, CD4+ or CD8+ T cells, or bulk PBMC T cells (not recorded which). The receptor comes from a young man in good health. The chain employs TRBV20-1 and TRBJ2-3; there is no DNA to check the TCRdb D call of TRBD2. This CDR3 reads CSPRGVAGGGFAADTQYF.